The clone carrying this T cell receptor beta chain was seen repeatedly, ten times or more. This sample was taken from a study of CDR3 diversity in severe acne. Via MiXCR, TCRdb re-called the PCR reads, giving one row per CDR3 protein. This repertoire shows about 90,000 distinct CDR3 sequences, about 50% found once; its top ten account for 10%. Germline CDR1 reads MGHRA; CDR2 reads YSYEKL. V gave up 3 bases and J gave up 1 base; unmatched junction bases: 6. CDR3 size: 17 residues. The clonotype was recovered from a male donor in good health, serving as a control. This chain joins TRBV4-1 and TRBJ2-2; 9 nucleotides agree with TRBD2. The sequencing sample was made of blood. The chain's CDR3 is CASSHPRAGGNTGELFF. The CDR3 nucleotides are TGCGCCAGCAGCCACCCCAGAGCGGGAGGGAACACCGGGGAGCTGTTTTTT.